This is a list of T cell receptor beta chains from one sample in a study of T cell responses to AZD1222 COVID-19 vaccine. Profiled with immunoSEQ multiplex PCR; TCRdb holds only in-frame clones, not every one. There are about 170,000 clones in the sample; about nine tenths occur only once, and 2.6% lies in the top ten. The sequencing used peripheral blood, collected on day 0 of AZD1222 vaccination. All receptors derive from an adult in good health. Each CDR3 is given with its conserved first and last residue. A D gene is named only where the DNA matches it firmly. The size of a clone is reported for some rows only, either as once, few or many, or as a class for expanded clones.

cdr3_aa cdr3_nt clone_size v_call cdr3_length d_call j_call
CATSSSEDGRSAQYF TGTGCCACCAGTAGTTCCGAAGACGGACGGAGTGCCCAGTACTTC - TRBV24-1 15 - TRBJ2-5
CAWSSQYSPLHF TGTGCCTGGAGCTCGCAGTATTCACCCCTCCACTTT - TRBV30 12 - TRBJ1-6
CASSPPGKVAGELFF TGTGCCAGCTCACCACCCGGGAAGGTGGCCGGGGAGCTGTTTTTT - TRBV18 15 - TRBJ2-2
CASMRVAGTYNEQFF TGTGCCAGCATGAGAGTAGCGGGGACCTACAATGAGCAGTTCTTC - TRBV6-5 15 TRBD2 TRBJ2-1
CASSPRRGGTPHEQYF TGTGCCAGCAGCCCCCGCCGCGGCGGTACCCCCCACGAGCAGTACTTC - TRBV7-2 16 - TRBJ2-7
CASSQVGEKLFF TGTGCCAGCAGCCAAGTAGGGGAAAAACTGTTTTTT few TRBV3-1/TRBV3-2 12 - TRBJ1-4
CSVGGQGGTEAFF TGCAGCGTCGGGGGGCAGGGCGGCACTGAAGCTTTCTTT - TRBV29-1 13 - TRBJ1-1
CASRRQGGEQYF TGTGCCAGCAGGCGACAGGGGGGCGAGCAGTACTTC once TRBV28 12 TRBD1 TRBJ2-7
CTSSLTGATYGYTF TGCACCAGCAGCCTAACAGGGGCTACCTATGGCTACACCTTC - TRBV1 14 - TRBJ1-2
CASSLRGLSRQPQHF TGTGCCAGCAGCTTGCGCGGATTGTCGAGGCAGCCCCAGCATTTT - TRBV5-7 15 - TRBJ1-5
CASSPLIAGATNEKLFF TGCGCCAGCAGCCCTTTAATCGCGGGGGCCACTAATGAAAAACTGTTTTTT - TRBV5-1 17 - TRBJ1-4
CALFRGGVHTEAFF TGTGCCTTGTTCCGGGGGGGAGTCCACACTGAAGCTTTCTTT - TRBV30 14 - TRBJ1-1
CASSTGLAGGVEQFF TGTGCCAGCAGCACCGGACTAGCGGGAGGGGTTGAGCAGTTCTTC - TRBV11-2 15 TRBD2 TRBJ2-1
CASSIRWGEYGPQPQHF TGTGCCAGTAGTATCCGGTGGGGGGAATATGGACCCCAGCCCCAGCATTTT - TRBV19 17 - TRBJ1-5